One sample yielded the 6 T cell receptor beta chains listed below, sequenced in a study of blood T cells in healthy people across ages. Combining a sample-barcoded 5' primer with a J-beta primer mix, a second PCR ran for roughly 7 to 11 cycles. Via MiXCR, TCRdb re-called the 5' RACE reads, giving one row per CDR3 protein. Among hundreds of thousands of distinct CDR3 sequences listed, about 53% were seen once. Source material: blood. These receptors were collected from a man between 60 and 75 years old in good health.

This clonotype has more than one count but fewer than ten. The V and J genes are TRBV9 and TRBJ2-6, with 9 bases matching TRBD2. The CDR3 has 19 residues. In germline, CDR1 is SGDLS, CDR2 YYNGEE. Losses at the gene ends were 0 bases for V and 0 bases for J; bases not matched to a gene: 7. The CDR3 nucleotides read TGTGCCAGCAGCGTAGGGATGGCTAGCGGGACCTCTGGGGCCAACGTCCTGACTTTC. It yields the protein CASSVGMASGTSGANVLTF.

The chain combines TRBV10-3 with TRBJ2-5; D gene uncertain. CDR1 is ENHRY and CDR2 is SYGVKD in the germline V gene. The ends were cut back, 2 bases at V and 0 bases at J, with 7 bases in the middle. The CDR3 has 14 residues. As DNA, the CDR3 is TGTGCCATCAGTGAGAGCACCTACCAAGAGACCCAGTACTTC. Its protein is CAISESTYQETQYF.

J is TRBJ2-3 and V is TRBV4-2; TRBD2 matches at 8 bases. Germline-derived CDR1 and CDR2 are LGHNA and YNFKEQ. The CDR3 is 17 amino acids. Trimming cost V 0 bases and J 3 bases; bases outside gene matches: 8. CDR3 sequence: CASSQDGAGGWTDTQYF. DNA of the CDR3: TGTGCCAGCAGCCAAGATGGGGCGGGGGGATGGACAGATACGCAGTATTTT.

The CDR3 here is CASSLFRDTFFYEQYF. In nucleotides, the CDR3 is TGTGCCAGCAGCTTATTCCGGGACACCTTTTTCTACGAGCAGTACTTC. This chain uses TRBV11-2 with TRBJ2-7, with D perhaps matching TRBD1 (6 bases). This CDR3 region has 16 residues. With 2 bases removed from V and 3 bases from J, the gap between germline ends came to 17 bases. From germline, CDR1 is SGHAT and CDR2 FQNNGV. Based on the CDR3 plus reference TRBV11-2 and TRBJ2-7, the full variable domain is EAGVAQSPRYKIIEKRQSVAFWCNPISGHATLYWYQQILGQGPKLLIQFQNNGVVDDSQLPKDRFSAERLKGVDSTLKIQPAKLEDSAVYLCASSLFRDTFFYEQYFGPGTRLTVT.

This rearrangement joins TRBV13 to TRBJ2-3; no clear D gene. CDR1 is PRHDT, CDR2 FYEKMQ, per germline (reference sequence). This CDR3 spans 14 amino acids. V lost 5 bases and J lost 4, with 13 bases in between. The CDR3 nucleotides are TGTGCCAGCAGCCCACGGACGGAAGCAGATACGCAGTATTTT. Translation: CASSPRTEADTQYF.

There are a few counts of this clonotype. This chain uses TRBV10-3 with TRBJ2-1, with 10 bases fitting TRBD2. CDR3 size: 14 residues. After removal of 7 bases from V and 5 bases from J, the junction contained 5 bases not matched to a gene. The germline V gene encodes CDR1 ENHRY and CDR2 SYGVKD. CDR3 region: CAINSGGADNEQFF. DNA of the CDR3: TGTGCCATCAACAGCGGGGGGGCGGACAATGAGCAGTTCTTC.